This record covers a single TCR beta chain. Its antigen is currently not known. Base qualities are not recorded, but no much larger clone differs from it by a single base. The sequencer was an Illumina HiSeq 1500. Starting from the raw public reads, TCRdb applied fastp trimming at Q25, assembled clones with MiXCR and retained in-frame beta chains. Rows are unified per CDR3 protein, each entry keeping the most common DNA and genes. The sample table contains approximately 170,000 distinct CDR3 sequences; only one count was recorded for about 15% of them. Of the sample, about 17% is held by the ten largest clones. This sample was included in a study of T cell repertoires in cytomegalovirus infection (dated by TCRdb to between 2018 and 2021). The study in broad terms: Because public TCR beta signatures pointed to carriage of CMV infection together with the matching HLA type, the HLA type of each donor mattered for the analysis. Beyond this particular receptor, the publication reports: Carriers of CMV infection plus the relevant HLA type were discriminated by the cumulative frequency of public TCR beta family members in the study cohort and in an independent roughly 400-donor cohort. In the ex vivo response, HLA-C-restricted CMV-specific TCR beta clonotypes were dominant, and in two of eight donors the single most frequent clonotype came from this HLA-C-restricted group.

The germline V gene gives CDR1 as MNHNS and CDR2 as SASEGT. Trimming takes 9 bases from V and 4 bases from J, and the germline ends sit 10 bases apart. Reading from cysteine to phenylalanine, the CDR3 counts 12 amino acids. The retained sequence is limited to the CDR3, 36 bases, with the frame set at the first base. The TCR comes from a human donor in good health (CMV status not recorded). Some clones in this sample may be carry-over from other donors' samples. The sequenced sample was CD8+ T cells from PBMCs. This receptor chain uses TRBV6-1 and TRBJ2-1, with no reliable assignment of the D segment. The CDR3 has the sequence CASGVIYNEQFF. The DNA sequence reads TGTGCCAGTGGGGTCATATACAATGAGCAGTTCTTC.